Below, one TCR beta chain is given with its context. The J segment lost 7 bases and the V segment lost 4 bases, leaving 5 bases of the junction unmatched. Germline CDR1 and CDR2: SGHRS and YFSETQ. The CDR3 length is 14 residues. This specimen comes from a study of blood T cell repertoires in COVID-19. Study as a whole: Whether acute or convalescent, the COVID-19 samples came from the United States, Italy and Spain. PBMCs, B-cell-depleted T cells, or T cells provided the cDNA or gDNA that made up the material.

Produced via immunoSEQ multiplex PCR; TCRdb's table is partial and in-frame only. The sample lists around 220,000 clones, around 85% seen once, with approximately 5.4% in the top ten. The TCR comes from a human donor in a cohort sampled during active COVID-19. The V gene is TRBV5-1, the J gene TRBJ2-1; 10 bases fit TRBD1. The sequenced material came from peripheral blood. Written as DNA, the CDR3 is TGCGCCAGCAGCCCGGACAGGGGGGGGAATGAGCAGTTCTTC. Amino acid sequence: CASSPDRGGNEQFF.